This T cell receptor (beta chain) was captured by sequencing in a study of T cell responses to AZD1222 COVID-19 vaccine (TCRdb year 2021). Regarding the study in general: AZD1222 recipients with second doses at about 4 weeks or about 12 weeks were pooled, because spike-specific TCR depth and breadth did not differ between schedules. A total of 233 trial participants underwent TCR sequencing, of whom 207 received two doses of AZD1222 and roughly 25 received two doses of the MenACWY control vaccine. Trial participants were enrolled by age into subgroups of 18-55, 56-69 and 70-plus years, and roughly 150, 30 and 60 TCR-sequenced participants, respectively, were included in these subgroups. Summary of the overall study and its limitations: Because no samples from the day 14 peak response were available, repertoires could be characterized only after the peak T cell response. Spike-specific TCR breadth and depth rose significantly after two AZD1222 doses compared with day 0 and with MenACWY recipients. Participants were mostly white British and included more females than males, and it was suggested by the authors that clonal diversity may have been underestimated. The 56-69-year group was small, and its depth increase did not reach significance, likely because of low power. Conclusions about previously exposed vaccinees were limited because only a handful of AZD1222 recipients were SARS-CoV-2 seropositive at baseline. Epitopes outside the regions mutated in the B.1.351 and B.1.1.7 variants were reportedly recognized by nearly half of the unique spike-specific TCRs. CD4 TCRs associated with the vaccine covered the entire spike protein, and the dominant responses were in regions 160-218 and 743-854.

The CDR3 regions of human TCRbeta chains were analyzed by immunosequencing. For the original study's pipeline: TCRs in the repertoires were matched against a reference library of SARS-CoV-2-specific TCRs that had been generated with the MIRA antigen-specificity platform. Breadth was defined as the fraction of unique TCRs that were SARS-CoV-2-associated, and depth was defined as the fraction of total T cells that were SARS-CoV-2-associated. Using the MIRA data, every spike-specific TCR was mapped to the spike region that the TCR reacted to and assigned to either a CD4 or a CD8 class. Log10-transformed breadth and depth values were compared by one-way ANOVA with Sidak's multiple comparisons tests. The source is immuneACCESS, and TCRdb retained only in-frame sequences with V and J called. Part of the clones is not carried over; for the studies checked, unresolved V genes explain less than half of this, and the remainder is unexplained. V, J and clone size are taken as reported in that table, and D and trimming were inferred from the DNA itself. For this sample the table gives around 99,000 clones, of which around nine tenths were detected only once. The ten largest clones represent 10% to 15% of the sample.

This clone was counted a single time. Its binding antigen is unknown. No base qualities exist here, and no much larger clone lies one base off it. Taken from cysteine to phenylalanine, the CDR3 has 14 residues. The kept DNA is CDR3 alone, 42 bases in frame from the first base. V loses 4 bases of germline sequence and J loses 0 bases, and the interval between the two ends is 9 bases. CDR1 is given as SNHLY and CDR2 as FYNNEI, both from the germline V gene. The time point label on this specimen signifies: baseline before first vaccination. Vaccinee samples were obtained from the UK trials COV001 and COV002, which included a single-blind randomized controlled phase 2/3 trial of AZD1222 (ChAdOx1 nCoV-19) in healthy adults. For TCRbeta chain sequencing, PBMC samples were collected from trial participants at day 0 and at day 28 after the second dose.

Recombination linked TRBV2 to TRBJ2-5; the D gene identity is not certain. The sequence derives from an adult in good health. The source material was peripheral blood, sampled on day 0 of AZD1222 vaccination. The DNA sequence follows: TGTGCCAGCAGTGTTCTTAGCAACCAAGAGACCCAGTACTTC. It translates to CASSVLSNQETQYF.